These 28 T cell receptor beta chains were sequenced from one sample in a study of early T cells in non-severe SARS-CoV-2 infection. TCRdb passed the 5' RACE reads through MiXCR, listing each CDR3 protein once. Among tens of thousands of distinct CDR3 sequences listed, about 5.5% were seen once. Source: whole blood, taken at baseline. Receptors were obtained from an adult who was a healthcare worker with PCR-confirmed SARS-CoV-2 infection or an uninfected control (not recorded which).

This clonotype occurred many times. The rearrangement joins TRBV28 to TRBJ2-3, with TRBD1 identical over 10 bases. J gave up 4 bases and V 5 bases, and 9 bases lay outside the gene matches. The CDR3 spans 16 residues. Germline V CDR1 and CDR2: MDHEN, SYDVKM. CDR3: CASSIYWDRGPDTQYF. The CDR3, as DNA: TGTGCCAGCAGTATCTATTGGGACAGGGGACCAGATACGCAGTATTTT.

By sample fraction, this clonotype is medium-sized. This chain joins TRBV7-8 and TRBJ2-1, with TRBD1 matching over 7 bases. The CDR3 loop spans 16 amino acids. Germline lookup yields CDR1 SGHVS and CDR2 FQNEAQ. V lost 1 base, J lost 7 bases, and 10 bases stayed unmatched. Here the CDR3 reads CASSLGRFAGGNEQFF. CDR3 DNA: TGTGCCAGCAGCTTAGGTCGTTTCGCAGGGGGAAATGAGCAGTTCTTC.

This clonotype came up many times. The chain is built from TRBV5-1 and TRBJ2-2; tentatively, D is TRBD2 (6 bases). The CDR3 length is 14 residues. The germline V and J ends were trimmed by 2 bases and 7 bases, with 12 bases remaining between them. CDR1 is SGHRS and CDR2 is YFSETQ in the germline V gene. The CDR3 DNA sequence: TGCGCCAGCAGCTTTACCCCCGGGGGCGGGGAGCTGTTTTTT. This sequence encodes CASSFTPGGGELFF.

In this sample, this clonotype turned up many times. The chain has TRBV9 and TRBJ2-6; D may be TRBD1 (6 bases). CDR1 SGDLS and CDR2 YYNGEE come from the germline V gene. Trimming left V 4 bases short and J 0 bases short, with 17 bases between. The CDR3 loop spans 18 amino acids. In DNA, the CDR3 is TGTGCCAGCAGCTTAAGTGGGGGCCTCGACTCTGGGGCCAACGTCCTGACTTTC. Translated, it gives CASSLSGGLDSGANVLTF. The variable domain in full, completed from reference TRBV9 and TRBJ2-6, reads DSGVTQTPKHLITATGQRVTLRCSPRSGDLSVYWYQQSLDQGLQFLIQYYNGEERAKGNILERFSAQQFPDLHSELNLSSLELGDSALYFCASSLSGGLDSGANVLTFGAGSRLTVL.

The table lists this clonotype with many counts. The chain is built from TRBV7-9 and TRBJ1-5, with D perhaps TRBD1 (5 bases). Between the trimmed V and J ends, which lost 4 bases and 4 bases, there was a span of 14 bases. CDR3 length equals 15 residues. Germline CDR1 and CDR2: SEHNR and FQNEAQ (reference sequence). The CDR3 nucleotides read TGTGCCAGCAGCTCCGTGGGGGTGCCTAATCAGCCCCAGCATTTT. Translated, it gives CASSSVGVPNQPQHF.

This clonotype occurred many times. The chain joins TRBV6-6 to TRBJ1-2; no clear D. V was clipped by 2 bases and J by 2 bases, with 9 bases between them. CDR3 size: 14 residues. The V gene's germline CDR1 is MNHNY and CDR2 SVGAGI (reference sequence). CDR3 region: CASSYGGQNYGYTF. The DNA of the CDR3 is TGTGCCAGCAGTTACGGCGGGCAGAACTATGGCTACACCTTC.

This clonotype appeared many times. The V gene is TRBV19, the J gene TRBJ1-4; 7 bases are a match to TRBD1. This CDR3 contains 15 residues. The ends lost 5 bases at V and 6 bases at J; junction bases unmatched: 9. Germline V gene sequence: CDR1 LNHDA, CDR2 SQIVND (reference sequence). CDR3 in DNA: TGTGCCAGTAGTTTTACAGGGGAGGCGGATGAAAAACTGTTTTTT. Protein product: CASSFTGEADEKLFF.

The table lists this clonotype with many counts. The chain recombines TRBV30 with TRBJ2-1, with 9 bases lining up with TRBD1. CDR1 is GTSNPN and CDR2 is SVGIG in the germline V gene (reference sequence). Losses at the gene ends were 4 bases for V and 1 base for J; bases not matched to a gene: 2. The CDR3 sequence is 14 residues long. The CDR3 DNA reads as TGTGCCTGGAACAGGGGGCGATCCTACAATGAGCAGTTCTTC. Residues: CAWNRGRSYNEQFF.

This clonotype was counted a few times. V is TRBV28 and J is TRBJ1-3, with 8 positions matching TRBD1. The germline V gene encodes CDR1 MDHEN and CDR2 SYDVKM. V lost 3 bases and J lost 4; bases outside the gene matches: 11. The CDR3 consists of 17 residues. This CDR3 reads CASSFHRQGAAGNTIYF. The CDR3 DNA sequence: TGTGCCAGCAGTTTTCACAGGCAGGGGGCGGCCGGAAACACCATATATTTT.

This clonotype appeared many times. V and J are TRBV7-9 and TRBJ2-3; no definite D call. The CDR3 spans 13 residues. Germline lookup yields CDR1 SEHNR and CDR2 FQNEAQ (reference sequence). The germline V and J ends were trimmed by 0 bases and 5 bases, with 6 bases remaining between them. The CDR3 protein is CASSLAAVDTQYF. The CDR3 DNA is TGTGCCAGCAGCTTAGCGGCCGTAGATACGCAGTATTTT.

This chain connects TRBV12-3 or TRBV12-4 to TRBJ2-1, with 10 nucleotides matching TRBD2. After removal of 7 bases from V and 4 bases from J, the junction contained 1 base not matched to a gene. The CDR3 contains 13 residues. The CDR3 coding sequence is TGTGCCAGCAAGCGGGGGGGGTACAATGAGCAGTTCTTC. Encoded protein: CASKRGGYNEQFF.

Ten or more counts support this clonotype. The chain couples TRBV6-5 to TRBJ2-7; 9 bases fit TRBD2. The CDR3 loop spans 17 amino acids. Trimming at V came to 0 bases and at J to 5 bases, leaving 11 bases not matched to a gene. The germline CDR1 and CDR2 sequences are MNHEY and SVGAGI. In DNA, the CDR3 is TGTGCCAGCAGTTACTCCCCCCCTAGCGGGATCGACCACGAGCAGTACTTC. Its translation is CASSYSPPSGIDHEQYF.

In this sample, this clonotype turned up many times. The chain recombines TRBV10-3 with TRBJ1-1; 8 bases match TRBD1. Germline loops: CDR1 ENHRY, CDR2 SYGVKD. CDR3 length: 14 residues. V was pared by 7 bases and J by 1 base, with 5 bases of the junction left unmatched. DNA of the CDR3: TGTGCCATCAAAAACCAGGGGGCGAACACTGAAGCTTTCTTT. It yields the protein CAIKNQGANTEAFF.

This clonotype was counted ten times or more. The rearrangement joins TRBV29-1 to TRBJ1-2; tentative D call: TRBD1 (5 bases). V lost 4 bases, J lost 4 bases, and 10 bases lay in between. There are 12 residues in the CDR3. Per the germline V gene, CDR1 is SQVTM and CDR2 is ANQGSEA. CDR3 nucleotides: TGCAGCGTTGTAGGGGTCGGCTATGGCTACACCTTC. It codes for CSVVGVGYGYTF.

This clonotype was seen ten or more times. The genes are TRBV12-3 or TRBV12-4 and TRBJ1-4, with 10 positions matching TRBD1. V dropped 7 bases and J dropped 5; count of bases not matched to a gene: 4. This CDR3 spans 14 amino acids. Written as DNA, the CDR3 is TGTGCCAGCACCCCGGGACAGGGGAATGAAAAACTGTTTTTT. Translation: CASTPGQGNEKLFF.

This clonotype was counted ten times or more. The chain links TRBV3-1 to TRBJ2-7; D may be TRBD2 (6 bases). Germline CDR1 is LGHDT and CDR2 is YNNKEL (reference sequence). Trimming shortened V by 4 bases and J by 3 bases, and 13 bases separated the two germline ends. The CDR3 has 14 residues. CDR3 bases: TGTGCCAGCAGCCCTCAGCGGGTGGGCTACGAGCAGTACTTC. Translation gives CASSPQRVGYEQYF.

This clonotype was counted many times. The chain couples TRBV4-3 to TRBJ2-7; possible D gene TRBD1, 6 bases. The germline V gene has CDR1 LGHNA and CDR2 YSLEER. With 4 bases removed from V and 3 bases from J, the gap between germline ends came to 10 bases. The CDR3 is 13 amino acids. The CDR3 DNA is TGCGCCAGCAGCCGTACACAGGGCTACGAGCAGTACTTC. This sequence encodes CASSRTQGYEQYF.

This clonotype was detected many times. V usage is TRBV12-3 or TRBV12-4 and J usage is TRBJ2-3; perhaps TRBD1 as D (8 bases). Trimming cost V 6 bases and J 7 bases, with 20 bases left between them. The CDR3 totals 15 residues. The chain's CDR3 is CASSPRSGTGNTQYF. The CDR3, as DNA: TGTGCCAGCAGCCCAAGGAGCGGGACAGGTAATACGCAGTATTTT.

Many counts were recorded for this clonotype. The CDR3 loop reads CSARVTGPSSYNEQFF. CDR3 sequence (DNA): TGCAGTGCTAGAGTCACGGGACCTAGCTCCTACAATGAGCAGTTCTTC. The J gene is TRBJ2-1, the V gene TRBV20-1; D could derive from TRBD1 or TRBD2 (5 bases each). The V gene lost 1 base and the J gene lost 0 bases, with 13 bases spanning the gap. Germline CDR1 reads DFQATT; CDR2 reads SNEGSKA (reference sequence). The CDR3 runs to 16 residues.

This sequence joins TRBV7-2 and TRBJ1-1; no definite D call. Germline values: CDR1 SGHTA, CDR2 FQGNSA. V lost 5 bases to trimming and J lost 3 bases, with 19 bases between them. The CDR3 is 16 amino acids. CDR3 residues: CASSPLTPDIYTEAFF. The CDR3 DNA reads TGTGCCAGCAGCCCCCTCACCCCCGACATCTACACTGAAGCTTTCTTT.

As concerns this clonotype: A much larger clone lies one base from this, so it may be a read error. This rearrangement joins TRBV5-4 to TRBJ2-5; maybe TRBD2 (5 bases). This CDR3 spans 13 amino acids. Germline V gene sequence: CDR1 SGHNT, CDR2 YYREEE (reference sequence). CDR3 in amino acids: CVSSTPGQETQYF. The CDR3 bases are TGTGTCAGCAGCACCCCGGGGCAAGAGACCCAGTACTTC.

This clonotype came up many times. The V and J genes are TRBV30 and TRBJ2-1; 8 positions agree with TRBD2. The CDR3 consists of 14 residues. V was clipped by 0 bases and J by 7 bases; unmatched bases: 5. Germline CDR1 is GTSNPN and CDR2 is SVGIG (reference sequence). The DNA for the CDR3 is TGTGCCTGGAGTGTAACGGGGGGGCCTAATGAGCAGTTCTTC. Its translation: CAWSVTGGPNEQFF.

This clonotype was observed at least ten times. The rearrangement joins TRBV11-2 to TRBJ2-2; no firm D call. CDR3 size: 12 residues. With 1 base removed from V and 10 bases from J, the gap between germline ends came to 7 bases. Per germline, CDR1 SGHAT and CDR2 FQNNGV. The CDR3 sequence is CASSLVITELFF. The CDR3 bases are TGTGCCAGCAGCTTAGTAATCACGGAGCTGTTTTTT. Filled out from reference TRBV11-2 and TRBJ2-2, the complete variable domain reads EAGVAQSPRYKIIEKRQSVAFWCNPISGHATLYWYQQILGQGPKLLIQFQNNGVVDDSQLPKDRFSAERLKGVDSTLKIQPAKLEDSAVYLCASSLVITELFFGEGSRLTVL.

There are many counts of this clonotype. The J gene is TRBJ1-1, the V gene TRBV12-3 or TRBV12-4, with 7 bases identical to TRBD1. This CDR3 spans 14 amino acids. J lost 3 bases, V lost 8 bases, and 9 bases had no gene match. For the CDR3, the DNA is TGTGCCAGCGGACAGGATTTAGGGGACACTGAAGCTTTCTTT. Translation: CASGQDLGDTEAFF.

This chain uses TRBV7-2 with TRBJ2-7; D is uncertain. The V gene lost 1 base and the J gene lost 0 bases, with 13 bases spanning the gap. Germline V CDR1 and CDR2: SGHTA, FQGNSA. The CDR3 length is 16 residues. The CDR3 is CASSLGLSSSSYEQYF. DNA of the CDR3: TGTGCCAGCAGCTTAGGACTTTCGTCGTCCTCCTACGAGCAGTACTTC.

This clonotype appeared many times. The rearrangement links TRBV13 to TRBJ2-1; D call uncertain. Germline CDR1 is PRHDT and CDR2 is FYEKMQ (reference sequence). Trimming cost V 4 bases and J 0 bases, with 10 bases left between them. The CDR3 consists of 15 residues. CDR3 in amino acids: CASSSDQYSYNEQFF. The DNA for the CDR3 is TGTGCCAGCAGCTCGGACCAATACTCCTACAATGAGCAGTTCTTC.

This chain joins TRBV5-5 and TRBJ2-7, with a possible D match to TRBD2 (5 bases). Trimming took 2 bases from V and 2 from J, leaving 14 bases between them. Germline V lookup: CDR1 SGHKS, CDR2 YYEKEE (reference sequence). The CDR3 length is 15 residues. CDR3 bases: TGTGCCAGCAGCTTCACCCCCGGGATCCCCTACGAGCAGTACTTC. It encodes CASSFTPGIPYEQYF.

This clonotype was seen repeatedly, ten times or more. This sequence joins TRBV7-2 and TRBJ1-2; D call uncertain. The CDR3 is made up of 13 amino acids. Trimming took 5 bases from V and 0 from J, leaving 7 bases between them. Per the germline V gene, CDR1 is SGHTA and CDR2 is FQGNSA. The DNA of the CDR3 is TGTGCCAGCAGCCTAAATCCTAACTATGGCTACACCTTC. Translation: CASSLNPNYGYTF.